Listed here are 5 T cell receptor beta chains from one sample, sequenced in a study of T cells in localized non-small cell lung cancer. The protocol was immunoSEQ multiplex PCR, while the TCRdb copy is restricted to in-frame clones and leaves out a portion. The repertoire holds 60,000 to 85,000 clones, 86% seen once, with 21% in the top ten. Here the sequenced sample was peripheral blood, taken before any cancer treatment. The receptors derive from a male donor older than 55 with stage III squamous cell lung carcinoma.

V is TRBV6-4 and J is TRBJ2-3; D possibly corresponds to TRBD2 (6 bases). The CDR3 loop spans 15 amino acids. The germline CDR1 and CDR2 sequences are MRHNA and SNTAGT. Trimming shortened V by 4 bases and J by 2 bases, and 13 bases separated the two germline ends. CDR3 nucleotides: TGTGCCAGCAGTGTTAGCGGAGAGACCACAGATACGCAGTATTTT. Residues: CASSVSGETTDTQYF.

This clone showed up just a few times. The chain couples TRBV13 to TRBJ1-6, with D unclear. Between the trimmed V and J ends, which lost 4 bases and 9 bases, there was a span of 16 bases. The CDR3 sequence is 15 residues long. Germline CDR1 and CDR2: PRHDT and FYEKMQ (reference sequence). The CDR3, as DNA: TGTGCCAGCAGCTCCTGGAAAGATGCCGGTTCACCCCTCCACTTT. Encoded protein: CASSSWKDAGSPLHF.

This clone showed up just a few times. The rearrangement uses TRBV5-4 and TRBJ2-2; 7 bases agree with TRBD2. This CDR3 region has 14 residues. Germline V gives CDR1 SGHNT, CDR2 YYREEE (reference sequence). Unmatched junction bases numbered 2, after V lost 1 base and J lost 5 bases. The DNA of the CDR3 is TGTGCCAGCAGCTTGAGGCGGGGGACCGGGGAGCTGTTTTTT. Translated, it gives CASSLRRGTGELFF.

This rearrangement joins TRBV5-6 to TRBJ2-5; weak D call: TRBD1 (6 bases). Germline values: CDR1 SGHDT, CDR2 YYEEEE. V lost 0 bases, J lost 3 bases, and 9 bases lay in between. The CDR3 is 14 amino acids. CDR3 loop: CASSLGYREETQYF. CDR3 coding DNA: TGTGCCAGCAGCTTGGGGTACAGGGAAGAGACCCAGTACTTC.

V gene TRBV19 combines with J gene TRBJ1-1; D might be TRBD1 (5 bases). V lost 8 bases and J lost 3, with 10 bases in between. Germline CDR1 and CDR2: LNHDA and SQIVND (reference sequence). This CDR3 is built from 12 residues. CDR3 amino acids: CASGGTYTEAFF. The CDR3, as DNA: TGTGCCAGTGGAGGGACCTACACTGAAGCTTTCTTT.